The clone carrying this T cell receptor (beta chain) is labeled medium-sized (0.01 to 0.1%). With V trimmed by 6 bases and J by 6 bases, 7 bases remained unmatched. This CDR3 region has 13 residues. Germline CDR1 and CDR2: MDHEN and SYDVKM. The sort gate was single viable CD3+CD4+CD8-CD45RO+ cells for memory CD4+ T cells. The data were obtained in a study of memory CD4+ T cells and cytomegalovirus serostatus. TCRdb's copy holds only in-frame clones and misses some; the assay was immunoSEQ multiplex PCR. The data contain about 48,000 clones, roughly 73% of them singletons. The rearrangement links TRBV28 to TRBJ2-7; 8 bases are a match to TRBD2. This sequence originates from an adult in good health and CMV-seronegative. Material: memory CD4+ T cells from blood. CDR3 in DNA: TGTGCCAGCAGACTCCCGAGCGGGAGCGAGCAGTACTTC. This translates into CASRLPSGSEQYF.